This T cell receptor beta chain emerged from a study of cytomegalovirus exposure and HLA in healthy donors. A remark on this clone: What it recognizes is unknown.

Both 60 Vbeta primers and 13 Jbeta primers went into the PCR. Using immunoSEQ multiplex PCR, the repertoire was profiled, and TCRdb retains in-frame clones only, with some absent. The table lists over 65,000 clones, roughly 75% of them singletons. Findings of the study overall: Later work found most CMV-associated TCR beta chains apparently HLA-restricted. Most TCR sequences showed up rarely, but some public TCRs showed up in many donors.

Germline-derived CDR1 and CDR2 are KGHSH and LQKENI. This CDR3 comprises 18 residues. With 1 base clipped from V and 4 bases from J, the junction kept 14 bases outside the gene matches. The material sequenced was PBMCs. The chain combines TRBV18 with TRBJ2-3, with TRBD1 identical over 7 bases. The receptor was isolated from a woman aged 40-49 years in good health and CMV-seronegative. The CDR3 loop is CASSPLGRQGFTSDTQYF. The CDR3 DNA follows: TGTGCCAGCTCACCACTTGGGAGACAGGGTTTCACTTCAGATACGCAGTATTTT.